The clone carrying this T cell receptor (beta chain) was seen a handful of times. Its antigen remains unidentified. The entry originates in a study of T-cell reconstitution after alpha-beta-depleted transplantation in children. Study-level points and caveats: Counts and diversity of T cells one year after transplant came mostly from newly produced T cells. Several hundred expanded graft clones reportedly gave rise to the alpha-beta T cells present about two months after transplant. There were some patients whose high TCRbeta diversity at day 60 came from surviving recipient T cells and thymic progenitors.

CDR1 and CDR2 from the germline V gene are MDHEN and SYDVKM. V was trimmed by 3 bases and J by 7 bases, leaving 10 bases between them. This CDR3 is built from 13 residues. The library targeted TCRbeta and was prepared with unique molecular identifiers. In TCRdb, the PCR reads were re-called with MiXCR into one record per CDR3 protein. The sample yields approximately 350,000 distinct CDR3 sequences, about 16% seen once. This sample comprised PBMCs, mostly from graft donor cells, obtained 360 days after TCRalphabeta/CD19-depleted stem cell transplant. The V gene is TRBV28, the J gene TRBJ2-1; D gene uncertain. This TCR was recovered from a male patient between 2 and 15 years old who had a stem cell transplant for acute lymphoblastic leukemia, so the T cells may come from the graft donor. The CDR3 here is CASSFPSWNEQFF. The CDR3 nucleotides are TGTGCCAGCAGTTTCCCTTCCTGGAATGAGCAGTTCTTC.